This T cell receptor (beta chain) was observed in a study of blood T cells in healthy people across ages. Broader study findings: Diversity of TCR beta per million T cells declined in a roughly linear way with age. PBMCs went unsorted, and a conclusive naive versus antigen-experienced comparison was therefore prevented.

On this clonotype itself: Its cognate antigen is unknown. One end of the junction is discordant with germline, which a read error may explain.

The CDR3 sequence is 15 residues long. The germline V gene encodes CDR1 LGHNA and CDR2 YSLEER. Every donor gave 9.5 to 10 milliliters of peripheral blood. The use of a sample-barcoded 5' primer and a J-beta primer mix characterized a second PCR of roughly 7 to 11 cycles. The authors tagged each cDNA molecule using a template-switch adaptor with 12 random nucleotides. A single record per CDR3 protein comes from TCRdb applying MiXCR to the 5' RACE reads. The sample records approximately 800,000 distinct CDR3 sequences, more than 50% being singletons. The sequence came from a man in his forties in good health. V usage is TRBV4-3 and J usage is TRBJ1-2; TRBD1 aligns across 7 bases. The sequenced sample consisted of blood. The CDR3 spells CASSQGRTGVYSYTF. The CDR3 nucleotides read TGCGCCAGCAGCCAAGGTCGGACAGGAGTCTATAGCTACACCTTC.